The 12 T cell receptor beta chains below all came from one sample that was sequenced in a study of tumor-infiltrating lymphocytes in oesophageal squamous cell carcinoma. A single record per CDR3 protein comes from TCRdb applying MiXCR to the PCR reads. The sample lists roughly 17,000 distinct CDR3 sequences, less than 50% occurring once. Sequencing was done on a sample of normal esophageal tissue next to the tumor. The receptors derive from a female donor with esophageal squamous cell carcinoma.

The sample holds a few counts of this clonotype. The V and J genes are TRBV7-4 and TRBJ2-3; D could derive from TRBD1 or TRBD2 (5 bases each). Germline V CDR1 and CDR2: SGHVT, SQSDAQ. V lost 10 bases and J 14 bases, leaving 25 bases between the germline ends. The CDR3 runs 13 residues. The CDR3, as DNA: TGTGCCACCCAAGGACAAAACACCGGGGAGCTGTATTTT. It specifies CATQGQNTGELYF.

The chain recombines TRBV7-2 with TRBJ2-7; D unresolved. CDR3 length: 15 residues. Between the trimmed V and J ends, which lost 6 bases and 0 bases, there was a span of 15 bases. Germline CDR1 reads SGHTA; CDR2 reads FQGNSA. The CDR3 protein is CASSLEWAVSYEQYF. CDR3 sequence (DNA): TGTGCCAGCAGTCTCGAATGGGCGGTCTCCTACGAGCAGTACTTC.

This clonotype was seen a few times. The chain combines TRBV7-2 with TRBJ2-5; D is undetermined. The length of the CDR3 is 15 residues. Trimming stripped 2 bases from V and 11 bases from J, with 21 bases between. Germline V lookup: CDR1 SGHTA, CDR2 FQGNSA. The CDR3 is CASSLYSGTYNEQYF. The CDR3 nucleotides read TGTGCCAGCAGCTTATACTCCGGAACCTACAATGAGCAGTACTTC.

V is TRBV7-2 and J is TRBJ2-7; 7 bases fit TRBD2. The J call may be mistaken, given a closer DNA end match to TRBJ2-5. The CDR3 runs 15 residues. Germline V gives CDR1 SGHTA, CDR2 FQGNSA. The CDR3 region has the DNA TGTGCCAGCAGCTTAGGGGGGGGACCTCAAGAGACCCAGTACTTC. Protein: CASSLGGGPQETQYF.

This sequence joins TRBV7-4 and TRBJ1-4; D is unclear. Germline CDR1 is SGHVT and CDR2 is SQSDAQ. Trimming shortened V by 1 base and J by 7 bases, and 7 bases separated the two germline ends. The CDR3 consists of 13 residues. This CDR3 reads CASSLGGVEKLFF. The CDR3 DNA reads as TGTGCCAGCAGCTTAGGTGGGGTTGAAAAACTGTTTTTT.

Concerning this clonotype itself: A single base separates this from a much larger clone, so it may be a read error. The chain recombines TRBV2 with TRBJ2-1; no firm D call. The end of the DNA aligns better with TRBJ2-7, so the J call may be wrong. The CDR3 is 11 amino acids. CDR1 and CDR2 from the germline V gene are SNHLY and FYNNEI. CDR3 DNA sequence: TGTGCCAGCAGCCAAATGGATGAGCAGTACTTC. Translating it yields CASSQMDEQYF.

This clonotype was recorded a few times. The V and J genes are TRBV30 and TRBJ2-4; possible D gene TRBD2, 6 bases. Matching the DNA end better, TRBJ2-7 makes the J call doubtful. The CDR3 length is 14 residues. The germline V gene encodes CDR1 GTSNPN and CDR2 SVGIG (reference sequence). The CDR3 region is CAWSPRGGAYEQYF. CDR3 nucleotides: TGTGCCTGGAGTCCCCGGGGAGGAGCCTACGAGCAGTACTTC.

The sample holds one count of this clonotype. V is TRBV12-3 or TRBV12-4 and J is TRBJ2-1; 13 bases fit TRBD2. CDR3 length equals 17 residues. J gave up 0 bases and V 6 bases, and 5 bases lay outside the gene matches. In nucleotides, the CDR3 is TGTGCCAGCAGGCCGACTAGCGGGGGGCGCTCCTACAATGAGCAGTTCTTC. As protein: CASRPTSGGRSYNEQFF.

The DNA for the CDR3 is TGTGCCAGCAGCTTAGCTAGCGGGGCCTCCTACGAGCAGTACTTC. Its translation is CASSLASGASYEQYF. The chain has TRBV7-3 and TRBJ2-7; TRBD2 agrees at 9 bases. The CDR3 loop spans 15 amino acids. The germline CDR1 and CDR2 sequences are SGHTA and FQGTGA. Trimming at V came to 2 bases and at J to 0 bases, leaving 2 bases not matched to a gene.

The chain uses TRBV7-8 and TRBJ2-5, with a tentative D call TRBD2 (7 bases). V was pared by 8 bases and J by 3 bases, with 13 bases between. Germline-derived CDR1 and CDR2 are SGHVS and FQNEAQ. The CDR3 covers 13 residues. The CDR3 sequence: CASGGGTKETQYF. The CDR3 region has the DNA TGTGCCAGCGGGGGGGGCACCAAAGAGACCCAGTACTTC.

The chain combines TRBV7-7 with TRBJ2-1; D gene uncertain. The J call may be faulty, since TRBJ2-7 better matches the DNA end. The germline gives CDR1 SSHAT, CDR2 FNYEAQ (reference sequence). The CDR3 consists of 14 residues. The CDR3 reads CASSREESPYEQYF. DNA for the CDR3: TGTGCCAGCAGCCGTGAGGAATCTCCCTACGAGCAGTACTTC.

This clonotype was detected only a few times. As DNA, the CDR3 is TGCAGTGCCACTCAGGGGAATGAGCAGTTCTTC. Translation: CSATQGNEQFF. The J gene is TRBJ2-1, the V gene TRBV20-1; D perhaps matches TRBD1 (6 bases). The CDR3 runs 11 residues. Germline V CDR1 and CDR2: DFQATT, SNEGSKA (reference sequence). Trimming left V 6 bases short and J 7 bases short, with 10 bases between.